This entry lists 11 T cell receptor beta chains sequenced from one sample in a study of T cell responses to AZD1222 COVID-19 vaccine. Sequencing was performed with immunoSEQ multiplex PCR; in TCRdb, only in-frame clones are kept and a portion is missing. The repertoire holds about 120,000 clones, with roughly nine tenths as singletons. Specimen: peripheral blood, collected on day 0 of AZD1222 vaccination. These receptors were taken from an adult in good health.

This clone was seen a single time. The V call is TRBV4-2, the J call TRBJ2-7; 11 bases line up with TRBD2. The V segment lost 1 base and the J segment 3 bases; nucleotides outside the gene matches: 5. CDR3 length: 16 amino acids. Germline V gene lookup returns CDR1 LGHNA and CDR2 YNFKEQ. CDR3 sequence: CASSQVSLAGGYEQYF. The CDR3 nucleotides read TGTGCCAGCAGCCAAGTGTCGCTAGCGGGAGGCTACGAGCAGTACTTC.

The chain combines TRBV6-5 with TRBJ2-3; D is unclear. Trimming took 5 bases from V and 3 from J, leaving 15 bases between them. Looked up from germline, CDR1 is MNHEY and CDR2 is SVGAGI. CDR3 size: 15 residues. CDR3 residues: CASSPLGRATDTQYF. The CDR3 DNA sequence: TGTGCCAGCAGTCCCTTAGGAAGGGCGACAGATACGCAGTATTTT.

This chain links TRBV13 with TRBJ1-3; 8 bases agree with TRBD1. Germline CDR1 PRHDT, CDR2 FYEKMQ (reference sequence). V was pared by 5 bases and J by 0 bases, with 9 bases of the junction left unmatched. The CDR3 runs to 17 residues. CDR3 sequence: CASSTRTGTISGNTIYF. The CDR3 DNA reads TGTGCCAGCAGCACTAGGACAGGGACGATCTCTGGAAACACCATATATTTT.

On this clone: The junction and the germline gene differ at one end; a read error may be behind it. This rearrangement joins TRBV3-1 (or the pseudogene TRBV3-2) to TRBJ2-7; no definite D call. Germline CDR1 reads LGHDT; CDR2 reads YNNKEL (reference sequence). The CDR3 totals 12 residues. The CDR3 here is CASSQSVLGLEF. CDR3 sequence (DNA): TGTGCCAGCAGCCAGTCGGTTCTCGGGCTGGAGTTC.

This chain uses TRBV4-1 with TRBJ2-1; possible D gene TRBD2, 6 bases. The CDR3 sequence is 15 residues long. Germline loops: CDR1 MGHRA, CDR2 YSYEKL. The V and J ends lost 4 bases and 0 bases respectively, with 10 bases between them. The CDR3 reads CASSRDGSSYNEQFF. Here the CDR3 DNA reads TGCGCCAGCAGCCGGGACGGGAGCTCCTACAATGAGCAGTTCTTC.

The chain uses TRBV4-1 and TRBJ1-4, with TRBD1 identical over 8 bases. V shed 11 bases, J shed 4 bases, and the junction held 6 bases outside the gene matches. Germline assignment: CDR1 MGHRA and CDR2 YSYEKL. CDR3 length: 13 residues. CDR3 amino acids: CAVRTGINEKLFF. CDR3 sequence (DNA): TGCGCCGTCCGGACAGGGATTAATGAAAAACTGTTTTTT.

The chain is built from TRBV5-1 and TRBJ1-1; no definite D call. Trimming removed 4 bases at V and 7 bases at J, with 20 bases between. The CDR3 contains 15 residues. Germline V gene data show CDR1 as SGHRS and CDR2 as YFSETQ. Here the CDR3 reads CASSPQGISGVEAFF. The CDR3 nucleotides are TGCGCCAGCAGCCCCCAAGGTATAAGCGGAGTTGAAGCTTTCTTT.

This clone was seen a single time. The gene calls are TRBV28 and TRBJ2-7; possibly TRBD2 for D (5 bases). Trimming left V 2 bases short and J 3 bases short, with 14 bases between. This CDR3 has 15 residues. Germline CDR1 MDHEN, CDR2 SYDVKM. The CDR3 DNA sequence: TGTGCCAGCAGTTTAATCCCGACGGGGATCTACGAGCAGTACTTC. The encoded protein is CASSLIPTGIYEQYF.

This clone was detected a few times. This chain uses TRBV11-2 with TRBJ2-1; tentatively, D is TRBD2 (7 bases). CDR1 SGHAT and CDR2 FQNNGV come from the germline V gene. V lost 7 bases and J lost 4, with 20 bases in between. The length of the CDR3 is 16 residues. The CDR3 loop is CASTLGRGTAYNEQFF. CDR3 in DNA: TGTGCCAGCACCCTAGGGAGGGGGACGGCGTACAATGAGCAGTTCTTC.

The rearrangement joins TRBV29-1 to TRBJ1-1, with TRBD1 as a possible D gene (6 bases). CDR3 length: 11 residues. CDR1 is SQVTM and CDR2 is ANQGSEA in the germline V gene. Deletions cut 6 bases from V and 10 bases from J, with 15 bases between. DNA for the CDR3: TGCAGCGTCGCCCGGGAGGGGGGAGCTTTCTTT. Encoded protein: CSVAREGGAFF.

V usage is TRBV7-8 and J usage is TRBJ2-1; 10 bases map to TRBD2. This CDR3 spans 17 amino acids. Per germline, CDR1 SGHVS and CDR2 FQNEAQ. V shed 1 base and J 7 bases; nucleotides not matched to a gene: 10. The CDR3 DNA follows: TGTGCCAGCAGCTTAGGGGCTAGCGGGGGCCAGTGGAATGAGCAGTTCTTC. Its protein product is CASSLGASGGQWNEQFF.